These 12 T cell receptor beta chains share one sample of origin, sequenced in a study of cytomegalovirus exposure and HLA in healthy donors. The primer mix had 60 Vbeta and 13 Jbeta primers. Assay: immunoSEQ multiplex PCR; the TCRdb copy retains only in-frame clones and omits some. This table holds tens of thousands of clones, 68% found once. Sequencing was carried out using PBMCs. These receptors came from a man aged 40-49 years in good health and CMV-seropositive.

V usage is TRBV27 and J usage is TRBJ2-1, with 7 bases that match TRBD1. Unmatched junction bases numbered 13, after V lost 2 bases and J lost 6 bases. Germline CDR1 MNHEY, CDR2 SMNVEV (reference sequence). The CDR3 runs 17 residues. CDR3 protein: CASSLTGERQWANEQFF. CDR3 coding DNA: TGTGCCAGCAGTTTAACAGGGGAGAGGCAATGGGCCAATGAGCAGTTCTTC.

This clone showed up many times. The V gene is TRBV5-1, the J gene TRBJ1-2; D is uncertain. Germline V gene sequence: CDR1 SGHRS, CDR2 YFSETQ. There are 13 residues in the CDR3. V was cut by 0 bases and J by 4 bases, with 7 bases left in between. In DNA form, the CDR3 reads TGCGCCAGCAGCTTGGGCTCAGGCTATGGCTACACCTTC. Protein product: CASSLGSGYGYTF.

The chain has TRBV18 and TRBJ1-2; 8 positions agree with TRBD1. Germline lookup yields CDR1 KGHSH and CDR2 LQKENI. CDR3 length: 15 residues. Trimming removed 4 bases from V and 4 bases from J; junction bases left unmatched: 8. Here the CDR3 DNA reads TGTGCCAGCTCACAAACCGGGACAGGAGCCTATGGCTACACCTTC. Its translation is CASSQTGTGAYGYTF.

The chain combines TRBV2 with TRBJ2-1, with 7 positions matching TRBD2. V shed 6 bases, J shed 7 bases, and the junction held 9 bases outside the gene matches. CDR1 SNHLY and CDR2 FYNNEI come from the germline V gene. The CDR3 runs 14 residues. CDR3 in DNA: TGTGCCAGCAGGGTAACGGTCGGGGGGAATGAGCAGTTCTTC. This gives the protein CASRVTVGGNEQFF.

The CDR3 bases are TGTGCCAGCAGCTCACAGGTCCCTTCCGCAAGTCAGCAGTTCTTC. It codes for CASSSQVPSASQQFF. The chain couples TRBV5-5 to TRBJ2-1, with D tentatively TRBD1 (5 bases). From germline, CDR1 is SGHKS and CDR2 YYEKEE (reference sequence). This CDR3 region has 15 residues. V shed 3 bases and J shed 11 bases, with 21 bases lying between them.

The rearrangement uses TRBV7-9 and TRBJ2-5; weak D call: TRBD2 (6 bases). The J call may be faulty, since TRBJ2-7 better matches the DNA end. Germline V gene data show CDR1 as SEHNR and CDR2 as FQNEAQ (reference sequence). The length of the CDR3 is 12 residues. The CDR3 DNA reads TGTGCCAGCACCTTTAGCGGCTACGAGCAGTACTTC. Translating gives CASTFSGYEQYF.

This clone was detected only a few times. The J gene is TRBJ1-4, the V gene TRBV10-3; possibly TRBD1 for D (6 bases). V was clipped by 4 bases and J by 6 bases, with 12 bases between them. The CDR3 totals 14 residues. Per germline, CDR1 ENHRY and CDR2 SYGVKD. Here the CDR3 reads CAISGGGLDEKLFF. The CDR3 DNA sequence: TGTGCCATCAGTGGGGGGGGGCTTGATGAAAAACTGTTTTTT.

V gene TRBV20-1 combines with J gene TRBJ2-5; D unclear. V shed 5 bases and J shed 5 bases, with 6 bases lying between them. CDR3 length: 10 amino acids. Per the germline V gene, CDR1 is DFQATT and CDR2 is SNEGSKA (reference sequence). The CDR3 DNA reads as TGCAGTGCTTTTCTGGAGACCCAGTACTTC. Protein sequence: CSAFLETQYF.

On this clone itself: One junction end disagrees with the germline gene, perhaps due to a read error. The chain employs TRBV5-8 and TRBJ2-3; 11 bases match TRBD2. This CDR3 comprises 13 residues. CDR1 is SGHTS, CDR2 YDEGEE, per germline. The CDR3 nucleotides are TGTGCCAGCGGTAGCGGGGGGGCCCCAGCAAGGGCTTTT. Translation: CASGSGGAPARAF.

The V call is TRBV27, the J call TRBJ2-1; 11 nucleotides align to TRBD2. This CDR3 spans 12 amino acids. Unmatched junction bases numbered 7, after V lost 8 bases and J lost 13 bases. Germline loops: CDR1 MNHEY, CDR2 SMNVEV (reference sequence). The CDR3 DNA is TGTGCCAGCGCGACTAGCGGGGTCCGTCAGTTCTTC. Protein product: CASATSGVRQFF.

The chain employs TRBV30 and TRBJ2-1, with D possibly matching TRBD2 (5 bases). The CDR3 totals 14 residues. The germline V gene has CDR1 GTSNPN and CDR2 SVGIG (reference sequence). Trimming shortened V by 7 bases and J by 0 bases, and 13 bases separated the two germline ends. Written as DNA, the CDR3 is TGTGCCTCTAGGCCGGGAACCTCCTACAATGAGCAGTTCTTC. Translating it yields CASRPGTSYNEQFF.

This chain links TRBV5-6 with TRBJ2-7; D remains unclear. V was pared by 0 bases and J by 2 bases, with 9 bases between. Germline V gene lookup returns CDR1 SGHDT and CDR2 YYEEEE. The CDR3 is made up of 14 amino acids. The CDR3 region has the DNA TGTGCCAGCAGCTTGGCCTTGGCTGCCTACGAGCAGTACTTC. It is translated as CASSLALAAYEQYF.